This T cell receptor (beta chain) comes out of a study of cytomegalovirus exposure and HLA in healthy donors. With 60 Vbeta and 13 Jbeta primers, the PCR was carried out. Produced via immunoSEQ multiplex PCR; TCRdb's table is partial and in-frame only. The data contain 110,000 to 150,000 clones, around a tenth of them seen just once; the ten biggest clones take up under 2%. The ends lost 4 bases at V and 4 bases at J; junction bases unmatched: 4. CDR3 length equals 14 residues. Germline values: CDR1 PRHDT, CDR2 FYEKMQ (reference sequence). This clone showed up just a few times. V usage is TRBV13 and J usage is TRBJ1-5; 7 nucleotides match TRBD1. The receptor's source is a man aged 50 to 60 in good health and CMV-seronegative. Sequencing input: PBMCs. As DNA, the CDR3 is TGTGCCAGCAGCTGGGGACAGCAAAATCAGCCCCAGCATTTT. It yields the protein CASSWGQQNQPQHF.